Below are 18 T cell receptor beta chains sequenced from a single sample in a study of T cell repertoires in cytomegalovirus infection. Antigens for these TCRs are unknown. Via MiXCR, TCRdb re-called the reads, giving one row per CDR3 protein. The sample lists some 700,000 distinct CDR3 sequences, 33% seen once, with 15% to 20% in the top ten. Here the sequenced sample was cultured PBMCs, taken from culture after CMV antigen stimulation. Receptors originate from a human donor in good health (CMV status not recorded). Some clones in this sample may be carry-over from other donors' samples.

In its sample, this clonotype was seen a few times. CDR3 residues: CASGRAGNPNQPQHF. The CDR3 nucleotides read TGTGCCAGCGGCCGTGCGGGGAACCCCAATCAGCCCCAGCATTTT. The rearrangement uses TRBV7-8 and TRBJ1-5; no reliable D call. Deletions cut 8 bases from V and 3 bases from J, with 17 bases between. CDR1 and CDR2 (germline): SGHVS, FQNEAQ. The CDR3 length is 15 residues.

This clonotype was recorded only once. The chain carries TRBV11-2 and TRBJ2-7; 9 bases fit TRBD1. Trimming cost V 4 bases and J 1 base; bases outside gene matches: 8. The CDR3 runs 16 residues. Germline assignment: CDR1 SGHAT and CDR2 FQNNGV. The CDR3 region is CASSYPGGTGSYEQYF. The DNA for the CDR3 is TGTGCCAGCAGCTACCCCGGCGGGACAGGGTCCTACGAGCAGTACTTC.

The chain has TRBV2 and TRBJ2-5; possibly TRBD2 for D (5 bases). Germline V CDR1 and CDR2: SNHLY, FYNNEI. The length of the CDR3 is 14 residues. V lost 6 bases, J lost 5 bases, and 16 bases lay in between. CDR3 nucleotide sequence: TGTGCCAGCAGCCTACTAGGCGATGGGGAGACCCAGTACTTC. Amino acid sequence: CASSLLGDGETQYF.

This sequence joins TRBV4-1 and TRBJ1-5; D is possibly TRBD1 (5 bases). The CDR3 has 13 residues. Trimming pared 4 bases from V and 7 bases from J, leaving 11 bases between. Germline loops: CDR1 MGHRA, CDR2 YSYEKL. The CDR3 DNA sequence: TGCGCCAGCAGCCTCTCGGGGCGGCAGCCCCAGCATTTT. Amino acid sequence: CASSLSGRQPQHF.

The CDR3 protein is CASSFTIARNNEQFF. The CDR3 bases are TGTGCCAGCAGTTTTACTATCGCCCGCAACAATGAGCAGTTCTTC. The rearrangement links TRBV12-3 or TRBV12-4 to TRBJ2-1; no definite D call. Trimming removed 3 bases at V and 5 bases at J, with 14 bases between. The CDR3 is 15 residues long.

This clonotype was counted between two and nine times. The V and J genes are TRBV4-1 and TRBJ1-5; 8 bases are a match to TRBD1. This CDR3 contains 16 residues. The V and J ends lost 0 bases and 5 bases, in that order; junction bases with no gene match: 6. Germline CDR1 reads MGHRA; CDR2 reads YSYEKL. The chain's CDR3 is CASSQEGTGGYQPQHF. CDR3 sequence (DNA): TGCGCCAGCAGCCAAGAGGGGACAGGAGGGTATCAGCCCCAGCATTTT.

This clonotype was detected a few times. The V call is TRBV15, the J call TRBJ2-3; the D is unclear. Trimming took 2 bases from V and 6 from J, leaving 15 bases between them. This CDR3 is 15 amino acids long. Looked up from germline, CDR1 is LNHNV and CDR2 is YYDKDF (reference sequence). The CDR3 sequence is CATSRPPERADTQYF. The CDR3, as DNA: TGTGCCACCAGCAGACCTCCGGAGCGCGCGGATACGCAGTATTTT.

There are a few counts of this clonotype. The chain employs TRBV20-1 and TRBJ1-1; TRBD1 aligns across 7 bases. The CDR3 contains 13 residues. J lost 4 bases, V lost 5 bases, and 7 bases had no gene match. From germline, CDR1 is DFQATT and CDR2 SNEGSKA (reference sequence). As DNA, the CDR3 is TGCAGTGCTCAGGAGGGGGCGCGCACTGAAGCTTTCTTT. This translates into CSAQEGARTEAFF.

The chain recombines TRBV27 with TRBJ1-3; unclear D gene. V was pared by 2 bases and J by 0 bases, with 8 bases between. There are 15 residues in the CDR3. The germline gives CDR1 MNHEY, CDR2 SMNVEV (reference sequence). In DNA, the CDR3 is TGTGCCAGCAGTTTAAAGGCAAACTCTGGAAACACCATATATTTT. Amino acids: CASSLKANSGNTIYF.

The chain combines TRBV6-6 with TRBJ2-3; D remains ambiguous. V was trimmed by 7 bases and J by 4 bases, leaving 9 bases between them. Germline-derived CDR1 and CDR2 are MNHNY and SVGAGI (reference sequence). This CDR3 region has 12 residues. CDR3 in DNA: TGTGCCAGCAATTCTAGGGCAGATACGCAGTATTTT. This codes for CASNSRADTQYF.

The gene calls are TRBV7-9 and TRBJ2-1, with 10 bases aligning to TRBD1. V was clipped by 4 bases and J by 4 bases; unmatched bases: 10. The V gene's germline CDR1 is SEHNR and CDR2 FQNEAQ (reference sequence). CDR3 length equals 17 residues. In DNA, the CDR3 is TGTGCCAGCAGCTCAAACCGGGACAGGGGTTTGTACAATGAGCAGTTCTTC. This gives the protein CASSSNRDRGLYNEQFF.

This clonotype was counted between two and nine times. J is TRBJ1-1 and V is TRBV7-9; D is perhaps TRBD1 (5 bases). The V gene lost 3 bases and the J gene lost 5 bases, with 13 bases spanning the gap. CDR1 and CDR2 from the germline V gene are SEHNR and FQNEAQ (reference sequence). The CDR3 runs to 14 residues. CDR3 amino acids: CASSFQGDWTEAFF. CDR3 in DNA: TGTGCCAGCAGCTTCCAGGGAGATTGGACTGAAGCTTTCTTT.

This clonotype turned up a few times. V usage is TRBV27 and J usage is TRBJ1-1; 9 nucleotides line up with TRBD1. This CDR3 has 11 residues. The junction had 4 bases not matched to a gene; V was cut back by 7 bases and J by 10 bases. Germline values: CDR1 MNHEY, CDR2 SMNVEV (reference sequence). The CDR3 reads CASITDRGAFF. DNA of the CDR3: TGTGCCAGCATTACGGACAGGGGAGCTTTCTTT.

This clonotype appeared once. The chain is built from TRBV6-6 and TRBJ2-3; D might be TRBD1 or TRBD2, each matching 6 bases. The CDR3 is made up of 14 amino acids. Germline V lookup: CDR1 MNHNY, CDR2 SVGAGI (reference sequence). V gave up 5 bases and J gave up 6 bases, with 15 bases separating them. The CDR3 region is CASSPPGAEDTQYF. For the CDR3, the DNA is TGTGCCAGCAGTCCCCCGGGGGCAGAGGATACGCAGTATTTT.

V and J are TRBV27 and TRBJ2-3; D unclear. V was shortened by 6 bases and J by 7 bases, with 8 bases between the two germline ends. The length of the CDR3 is 11 residues. Germline lookup yields CDR1 MNHEY and CDR2 SMNVEV (reference sequence). DNA for the CDR3: TGTGCCAGCAGGTTCGCGTATACGCAGTATTTT. It is translated as CASRFAYTQYF.

The rearrangement uses TRBV7-2 and TRBJ2-5; TRBD2 matches at 7 bases. V shed 2 bases, J shed 4 bases, and the junction held 4 bases outside the gene matches. This CDR3 is 14 amino acids long. Germline values: CDR1 SGHTA, CDR2 FQGNSA. CDR3 sequence (DNA): TGTGCCAGCAGCTTAATGGGGGGGTCAGAGACCCAGTACTTC. Its translation is CASSLMGGSETQYF.

The chain links TRBV27 to TRBJ2-1, with TRBD1 matching over 7 bases. CDR3 size: 18 residues. Germline V lookup: CDR1 MNHEY, CDR2 SMNVEV (reference sequence). J gave up 2 bases and V 0 bases, and 10 bases lay outside the gene matches. CDR3 residues: CASSLSAWGRGPYNEQFF. CDR3 in DNA: TGTGCCAGCAGTTTATCGGCGTGGGGAAGGGGGCCCTACAATGAGCAGTTCTTC.

This clonotype showed up just once. The junction departs from germline at one end; a sequencing error may be responsible. This chain links TRBV7-9 with TRBJ1-4; D not certain. The CDR3 contains 17 residues. Germline V gene data show CDR1 as SEHNR and CDR2 as FQNEAQ (reference sequence). CDR3 region: CASSFKEWPATNEQLFF. In nucleotides, the CDR3 is TGTGCCAGCAGCTTTAAAGAATGGCCTGCAACTAATGAACAACTGTTTTTT.